This passage covers 9 T cell receptor beta chains from one sample sequenced in a study of vaccination and CD4 T cells after COVID-19. The Oncomine TCR Beta short-read assay generated sequence data from the DNA of cultured CD4+ T cells. One entry per CDR3 protein results from TCRdb running MiXCR on the PCR reads. This sample has 7,500 to 10,000 distinct CDR3 sequences; about a fifth occur once, and the top ten carry 21%. These TCRs' antigens remain unknown. The treatment denotes: roughly 11-day PBMC culture with coronavirus spike peptide pools or control peptides (ViraFEST assay). The sample consisted of CD4+ T cells from blood, cultured in vitro, taken after SARS-CoV-2 vaccination. Every receptor here comes from a human donor who had recovered from COVID-19.

This clonotype was picked up a small number of times. The rearrangement uses TRBV10-2 and TRBJ2-5, with D possibly being TRBD2 (7 bases). The CDR3 covers 14 residues. Germline V CDR1 and CDR2: WSHSY, SAAADI. Between the trimmed V and J ends, which lost 6 bases and 5 bases, there was a span of 16 bases. The CDR3: CASRLGGGGETQYF. The CDR3 nucleotides read TGCGCCAGCAGGCTCGGAGGGGGGGGGGAGACCCAGTACTTC.

This clonotype is medium-sized (0.01 to 0.1%) in the sample. J is TRBJ2-7 and V is TRBV20-1; 9 bases map to TRBD2. The V segment lost 6 bases and the J segment 4 bases; nucleotides outside the gene matches: 7. CDR1 DFQATT and CDR2 SNEGSKA come from the germline V gene (reference sequence). This CDR3 has 13 amino acids. The CDR3 loop reads CSADGSGSYEQYF. As DNA, the CDR3 is TGCAGTGCCGACGGTAGCGGGAGTTACGAGCAGTACTTC.

The chain is built from TRBV4-3 and TRBJ2-1, with 7 bases fitting TRBD2. V lost 1 base and J lost 6; bases outside the gene matches: 6. The CDR3 contains 15 residues. Looked up from germline, CDR1 is LGHNA and CDR2 is YSLEER. The CDR3 protein is CASSQAAGMVNEQFF. For the CDR3, the DNA is TGCGCCAGCAGCCAAGCAGCGGGAATGGTCAATGAGCAGTTCTTC.

This clonotype is labeled as medium-sized. V and J are TRBV20-1 and TRBJ2-7; 7 bases are a match to TRBD2. The germline gives CDR1 DFQATT, CDR2 SNEGSKA (reference sequence). This CDR3 has 15 amino acids. Germline trimming cut 6 bases from V and 3 bases from J; bases unmatched to any gene: 14. CDR3 coding DNA: TGCAGTGCCCCCGAGATGGCTAGCGGACTCTACGAGCAGTACTTC. It yields the protein CSAPEMASGLYEQYF.

This clonotype was found a few times. The rearrangement uses TRBV28 and TRBJ2-1; TRBD2 is a possible D gene (6 bases). V lost 7 bases, J lost 3 bases, and 10 bases lay in between. This CDR3 spans 13 amino acids. Germline CDR1 reads MDHEN; CDR2 reads SYDVKM. CDR3: CASTGSYYNEQFF. The CDR3 DNA follows: TGTGCCAGCACCGGGAGCTACTACAATGAGCAGTTCTTC.

This clonotype appeared a single time. One junction end does not reproduce the germline sequence, and a read error may be involved. This chain uses TRBV7-9 with TRBJ1-6, with D possibly being TRBD1 (5 bases). CDR1 is SEHNR, CDR2 FQNEAQ, per germline (reference sequence). This CDR3 region has 17 residues. CDR3 sequence reads: CASSLGSGGDYNSSLHF. The CDR3 DNA reads as TGTGCCAGCAGCTTAGGTTCCGGAGGGGACTATAATTCATCCCTCCACTTT.

In this sample, this clonotype turned up a few times. This sequence joins TRBV10-3 and TRBJ1-1; possibly TRBD1 for D (5 bases). The CDR3 covers 16 residues. V dropped 1 base and J dropped 0 bases, with 12 bases sitting between them. Germline-derived CDR1 and CDR2 are ENHRY and SYGVKD. CDR3 loop: CAISEWGAGMNTEAFF. CDR3 nucleotide sequence: TGTGCCATCAGTGAGTGGGGTGCAGGGATGAACACTGAAGCTTTCTTT.

The V call is TRBV27, the J call TRBJ2-4; TRBD1 matches 7 bases. This CDR3 is built from 13 residues. The ends lost 7 bases at V and 4 bases at J; junction bases unmatched: 4. Looked up from germline, CDR1 is MNHEY and CDR2 is SMNVEV (reference sequence). CDR3 loop: CASKRQGKNIQYF. In DNA, the CDR3 is TGTGCCAGCAAGAGACAGGGTAAAAACATTCAGTACTTC.

This clonotype ranks as medium-sized (0.01 to 0.1%). J is TRBJ1-6 and V is TRBV20-1; 7 positions match TRBD1. The CDR3 sequence is 15 residues long. Trimming took 4 bases from V and 9 from J; bases not matched to a gene: 12. Germline V gene lookup returns CDR1 DFQATT and CDR2 SNEGSKA (reference sequence). CDR3 DNA sequence: TGCAGTGCTAACCCAAAGACAGGGAGAGGTTCACCCCTCCACTTT. Its protein is CSANPKTGRGSPLHF.